The 25 T cell receptor beta chains in this list originate from one sample, sequenced in a study of CD8+ T cells in alopecia areata. Treatment: oral pan-JAK inhibitor, 5-10 mg twice daily. Following extraction, RNA underwent reverse transcription to cDNA, which served as the sequencing template. Profiled with immunoSEQ multiplex PCR; TCRdb holds only in-frame clones, not every one. The repertoire has approximately 100,000 clones, about 60% of them found once; the top ten carry around 15%. The sample consisted of CD8+ T cells sorted from blood, taken between weeks 55 and 65, from a patient treated with tofacitinib. These receptors were collected from a human donor with alopecia areata.

The chain couples TRBV2 to TRBJ1-3; D call uncertain. Germline V CDR1 and CDR2: SNHLY, FYNNEI. The length of the CDR3 is 14 residues. The germline V and J ends were trimmed by 3 bases and 0 bases, with 6 bases remaining between them. The CDR3 loop is CASSDGGSGNTIYF. DNA of the CDR3: TGTGCCAGCAGTGACGGCGGCTCTGGAAACACCATATATTTT.

The V and J genes are TRBV5-1 and TRBJ1-6; D unresolved. Germline CDR1 reads SGHRS; CDR2 reads YFSETQ. Trimming shortened V by 0 bases and J by 8 bases, and 3 bases separated the two germline ends. The CDR3 contains 12 residues. CDR3 region: CASSLGDSPLHF. The CDR3, as DNA: TGCGCCAGCAGCTTGGGGGATTCACCCCTCCACTTT.

This rearrangement joins TRBV5-1 to TRBJ2-7; 8 bases map to TRBD2. J lost 3 bases, V lost 8 bases, and 4 bases had no gene match. Germline values: CDR1 SGHRS, CDR2 YFSETQ. The CDR3 is 12 residues long. The CDR3 nucleotides are TGCGCCAGTGGCGCGGGGGGCTACGAGCAGTACTTC. Encoded protein: CASGAGGYEQYF.

The chain carries TRBV10-3 and TRBJ2-5; TRBD2 matches at 11 bases. CDR1 and CDR2 from the germline V gene are ENHRY and SYGVKD. The V segment lost 2 bases and the J segment 3 bases; nucleotides outside the gene matches: 5. This CDR3 spans 16 amino acids. DNA of the CDR3: TGTGCCATCAGTGAGGAGGATAGCGGGGGGGAAGAGACCCAGTACTTC. This translates into CAISEEDSGGEETQYF.

The chain couples TRBV27 to TRBJ1-6; D not resolved. Germline V CDR1 and CDR2: MNHEY, SMNVEV (reference sequence). The CDR3 extends over 15 amino acids. V gave up 3 bases and J gave up 4 bases, with 10 bases separating them. The CDR3 protein is CASSFRGRYNSPLHF. DNA of the CDR3: TGTGCCAGCAGTTTCCGGGGAAGATATAATTCACCCCTCCACTTT.

The V gene is TRBV2, the J gene TRBJ1-2; a weak D match, TRBD1 (5 bases). V was cut by 8 bases and J by 4 bases, with 17 bases left in between. CDR1 and CDR2 (germline): SNHLY, FYNNEI. The CDR3 extends over 14 amino acids. The CDR3 here is CASDGGGVGYGYTF. The CDR3 DNA reads as TGTGCCAGCGATGGAGGAGGGGTTGGCTATGGCTACACCTTC.

The CDR3 region has the DNA TGTGCCTGGAACACTGGGACAGGGGGCGCAAATTTGGATGGCTACACCTTC. Protein product: CAWNTGTGGANLDGYTF. The V gene is TRBV30, the J gene TRBJ1-2, with 12 positions matching TRBD1. This CDR3 is built from 17 residues. The germline gives CDR1 GTSNPN, CDR2 SVGIG (reference sequence). Trimming cost V 4 bases and J 6 bases; bases outside gene matches: 15.

V usage is TRBV13 and J usage is TRBJ1-5; D possibly corresponds to TRBD1 (6 bases). The CDR3 consists of 13 residues. Trimming took off 3 bases at V and 7 bases at J, with 10 bases between the two ends. Germline V gene lookup returns CDR1 PRHDT and CDR2 FYEKMQ (reference sequence). The CDR3 protein is CASSFGRGQPQHF. The CDR3 nucleotides are TGTGCCAGCAGCTTCGGCAGGGGACAGCCCCAGCATTTT.

This clone was observed a few times. The CDR3 here is CASSLGRINTGELFF. DNA of the CDR3: TGTGCCAGCAGCTTGGGACGGATAAACACCGGGGAGCTGTTTTTT. The chain employs TRBV5-6 and TRBJ2-2; D is unclear. CDR3 length equals 15 residues. Germline CDR1 is SGHDT and CDR2 is YYEEEE. Trimming took off 0 bases at V and 2 bases at J, with 8 bases between the two ends.

The rearrangement uses TRBV27 and TRBJ1-6; D call uncertain. The CDR3 length is 19 residues. The germline V gene has CDR1 MNHEY and CDR2 SMNVEV (reference sequence). Trimming removed 0 bases from V and 8 bases from J, with 23 bases in between. CDR3 region: CASSLSIRAMQVTDSPLHF. CDR3 DNA sequence: TGTGCCAGCAGTTTATCGATCCGCGCCATGCAGGTGACCGATTCACCCCTCCACTTT.

The chain is built from TRBV30 and TRBJ2-7; D unresolved. Germline lookup yields CDR1 GTSNPN and CDR2 SVGIG (reference sequence). The CDR3 totals 13 residues. Trimming took off 0 bases at V and 2 bases at J, with 8 bases between the two ends. The CDR3 DNA reads as TGTGCCTGGAGTGTGGCGCAGGCCTACGAGCAGTACTTC. Its translation is CAWSVAQAYEQYF.

V and J are TRBV9 and TRBJ2-3; D gene uncertain. Trimming took off 3 bases at V and 3 bases at J, with 11 bases between the two ends. This CDR3 spans 14 amino acids. Germline-derived CDR1 and CDR2 are SGDLS and YYNGEE. The CDR3 protein is CASSAEFVTDTQYF. In DNA, the CDR3 is TGTGCCAGCAGCGCGGAGTTCGTTACAGATACGCAGTATTTT.

This chain uses TRBV2 with TRBJ1-1, with 7 bases that match TRBD1. J lost 3 bases, V lost 10 bases, and 2 bases had no gene match. Germline V gives CDR1 SNHLY, CDR2 FYNNEI. The CDR3 consists of 11 residues. In DNA, the CDR3 is TGTGCCAAAACAGGGGACACTGAAGCTTTCTTT. This codes for CAKTGDTEAFF.

The chain carries TRBV10-2 and TRBJ1-2; D unclear. Germline V gene data show CDR1 as WSHSY and CDR2 as SAAADI. This CDR3 contains 13 residues. Trimming cost V 3 bases and J 4 bases, with 9 bases left between them. CDR3 nucleotide sequence: TGCGCCAGCAGTGAAGAGGGTATCTATGGCTACACCTTC. Protein sequence: CASSEEGIYGYTF.

The genes are TRBV19 and TRBJ1-6; 10 positions match TRBD1. With 5 bases clipped from V and 10 bases from J, the junction kept 11 bases outside the gene matches. Germline V CDR1 and CDR2: LNHDA, SQIVND (reference sequence). The CDR3 is 16 residues long. The CDR3: CASSPTAGTGDSPLHF. CDR3 DNA sequence: TGTGCCAGTAGTCCAACCGCCGGGACAGGGGACTCACCCCTCCACTTT. Based on the CDR3 plus reference TRBV19 and TRBJ1-6, the full variable domain is DGGITQSPKYLFRKEGQNVTLSCEQNLNHDAMYWYRQDPGQGLRLIYYSQIVNDFQKGDIAEGYSVSREKKESFPLTVTSAQKNPTAFYLCASSPTAGTGDSPLHFGNGTRLTVT.

The chain recombines TRBV30 with TRBJ2-3; D is possibly TRBD2 (5 bases). Trimming stripped 3 bases from V and 0 bases from J, with 7 bases between. The CDR3 is made up of 13 amino acids. Looked up from germline, CDR1 is GTSNPN and CDR2 is SVGIG (reference sequence). CDR3 protein: CAWSGGSTDTQYF. The CDR3 bases are TGTGCCTGGAGCGGCGGGAGCACAGATACGCAGTATTTT.

The chain couples TRBV14 to TRBJ2-1; possible D gene TRBD1, 6 bases. V lost 0 bases and J 8 bases, leaving 17 bases between the germline ends. The CDR3 sequence is 16 residues long. CDR1 is SGHDN, CDR2 FVKESK, per germline. The CDR3 coding sequence is TGTGCCAGCAGCCAAGATTGGGACATACTAAACGATGAGCAGTTCTTC. Its protein product is CASSQDWDILNDEQFF. The entire variable domain, with the rest obtained from reference TRBV14 and TRBJ2-1, is as follows: EAGVTQFPSHSVIEKGQTVTLRCDPISGHDNLYWYRRVMGKEIKFLLHFVKESKQDESGMPNNRFLAERTGGTYSTLKVQPAELEDSGVYFCASSQDWDILNDEQFFGPGTRLTVL.

This chain joins TRBV27 and TRBJ2-1; D is unclear. Germline CDR1 and CDR2: MNHEY and SMNVEV (reference sequence). V was clipped by 0 bases and J by 0 bases, with 15 bases between them. The CDR3 covers 18 residues. The CDR3 bases are TGTGCCAGCAGTTTATCCTACGGCAGTGAAAGCTCCTACAATGAGCAGTTCTTC. Its translation is CASSLSYGSESSYNEQFF.

This clone was recorded a few times. V usage is TRBV4-1 and J usage is TRBJ2-5; the D call may be TRBD1 or TRBD2 (6 bases each). Germline-derived CDR1 and CDR2 are MGHRA and YSYEKL. Trimming removed 1 base from V and 1 base from J, with 16 bases in between. The CDR3 totals 17 residues. The CDR3 loop is CASSQASGGRLQETQYF. DNA of the CDR3: TGCGCCAGCAGCCAAGCCTCCGGGGGCCGCCTCCAAGAGACCCAGTACTTC.

J is TRBJ2-7 and V is TRBV2; 7 bases fit TRBD1. This CDR3 contains 13 residues. CDR1 and CDR2 from the germline V gene are SNHLY and FYNNEI. J was trimmed by 5 bases and V by 8 bases; bases with no gene match: 9. CDR3 DNA: TGTGCCAGCCGAAGACAGGGTTGGGACGAGCAGTACTTC. Its translation is CASRRQGWDEQYF.

The chain employs TRBV5-1 and TRBJ2-1, with 11 bases fitting TRBD2. This CDR3 spans 15 amino acids. After removal of 4 bases from V and 11 bases from J, the junction contained 11 bases not matched to a gene. Germline V gene lookup returns CDR1 SGHRS and CDR2 YFSETQ. The CDR3 DNA is TGCGCCAGCAGCCCTGTGTCTAGCGGGGGGTTTAAGCAGTTCTTC. This codes for CASSPVSSGGFKQFF.

The chain combines TRBV11-1 with TRBJ2-5, with no clear D. In germline, CDR1 is SGHAT, CDR2 FQDESV (reference sequence). The CDR3 is made up of 15 amino acids. V was clipped by 2 bases and J by 4 bases, with 14 bases between them. CDR3 amino acids: CASSLRAPKGETQYF. As DNA, the CDR3 is TGTGCCAGCAGCTTAAGGGCACCAAAGGGAGAGACCCAGTACTTC.

This clone was seen a few times. CDR3 in DNA: TGTGCCAGCAGCTTAGGGAGGGTGTCGACCACCGGGGAGCTGTTTTTT. The encoded protein is CASSLGRVSTTGELFF. The J gene is TRBJ2-2, the V gene TRBV13, with D perhaps TRBD2 (5 bases). Per germline, CDR1 PRHDT and CDR2 FYEKMQ (reference sequence). The CDR3 sequence is 16 residues long. The V end lost 0 bases, the J end lost 4 bases, and 12 bases lay between the germline ends.

V usage is TRBV5-8 and J usage is TRBJ1-1; D may be TRBD1 (5 bases). The germline gives CDR1 SGHTS, CDR2 YDEGEE. The germline V and J ends were trimmed by 4 bases and 11 bases, with 15 bases remaining between them. There are 12 residues in the CDR3. CDR3 nucleotide sequence: TGTGCCAGCAGCCTCCGGGACCCGACGGCTTTCTTT. As protein: CASSLRDPTAFF.

This clone was detected only a few times. J is TRBJ2-7 and V is TRBV29-1; 8 nucleotides agree with TRBD1. V trimming: 6 bases; J trimming: 0 bases; junction bases outside the gene matches: 7. Looked up from germline, CDR1 is SQVTM and CDR2 is ANQGSEA. This CDR3 is 14 amino acids long. CDR3 sequence: CSVTLTGGSYEQYF. CDR3 coding DNA: TGCAGCGTCACTTTAACAGGGGGCTCCTACGAGCAGTACTTC.